This T cell receptor (beta chain) was obtained from a study of CD8+CD57+ T cells in acquired aplastic anemia. Background on the study: Yields of DNA that came from sorted CD4+ and CD8+ cells averaged roughly 3.3 ug. Study-wide results and limits: There were roughly 30 CD8+ CDR3 sequences that occurred in both patients and controls.

Genomic DNA provided the template from which TCR beta VDJ and CDR3 profiles were obtained. TCRdb re-called the reads with MiXCR, one entry per CDR3 protein. The sample lists hundreds of thousands of distinct CDR3 sequences, about 56% occurring once. This clonotype was counted ten times or more. Its antigen remains unidentified. The sequence was obtained from a human donor with severe aplastic anemia or a healthy control (not recorded which). The sample consisted of sorted CD4+, CD8+, or CD8+CD57+ T cells (not recorded which) from PBMCs.

CDR3 protein: CASSQVEAGGQETQYF. The CDR3 DNA reads as TGCGCCAGCAGCCAAGTCGAAGCGGGGGGCCAAGAGACCCAGTACTTC. The chain links TRBV4-1 to TRBJ2-5; 9 bases map to TRBD2. Germline V gene data show CDR1 as MGHRA and CDR2 as YSYEKL. Trimming cost V 1 base and J 1 base; bases outside gene matches: 4. The CDR3 consists of 16 residues.